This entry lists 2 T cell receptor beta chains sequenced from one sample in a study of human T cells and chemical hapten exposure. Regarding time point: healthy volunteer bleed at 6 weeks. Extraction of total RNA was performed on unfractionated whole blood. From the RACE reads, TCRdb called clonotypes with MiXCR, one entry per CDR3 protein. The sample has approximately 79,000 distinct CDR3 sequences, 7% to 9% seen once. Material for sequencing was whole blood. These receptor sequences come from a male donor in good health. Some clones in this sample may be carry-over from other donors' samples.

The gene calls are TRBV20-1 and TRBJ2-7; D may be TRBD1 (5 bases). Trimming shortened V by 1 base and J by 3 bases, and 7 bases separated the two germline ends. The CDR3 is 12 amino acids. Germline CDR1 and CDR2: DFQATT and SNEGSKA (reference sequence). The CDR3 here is CSARVDSYEQYF. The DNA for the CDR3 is TGCAGTGCTAGAGTCGACAGCTACGAGCAGTACTTC.

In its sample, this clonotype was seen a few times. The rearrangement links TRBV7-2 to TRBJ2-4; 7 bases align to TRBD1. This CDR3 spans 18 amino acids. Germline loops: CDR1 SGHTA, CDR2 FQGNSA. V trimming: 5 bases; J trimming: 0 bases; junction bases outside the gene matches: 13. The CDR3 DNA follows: TGTGCCAGCAGCCCTAGCCTCCTGACAGGGAGAGCCAAAAACATTCAGTACTTC. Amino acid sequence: CASSPSLLTGRAKNIQYF.